The present T cell receptor (beta chain) was sequenced within a study of cytomegalovirus exposure and HLA in healthy donors. Background on the study: The 120 validation repertoires, a later analysis reported, used the same platform as the roughly 730 repertoires from the first cohort. Study-level points and caveats: Most TCR sequences showed up rarely, but some public TCRs showed up in many donors. According to a subsequent analysis, TCR clusters from the first cohort were inclined to appear together in the roughly 120 validation repertoires.

Only in-frame clones appear in the TCRdb table, and some are missing; sequencing was by immunoSEQ multiplex PCR. The table shows about 260,000 clones, with 90% occurring only once. This clone showed up just a few times. Antigen unknown. From germline, CDR1 is SGHTA and CDR2 FQGNSA. J lost 6 bases, V lost 3 bases, and 5 bases had no gene match. The CDR3 sequence is 13 residues long. The sample comprised PBMCs. The source of this sequence is a woman aged 25 to 39 in good health and CMV-seronegative. This sequence joins TRBV7-2 and TRBJ2-7; 7 positions agree with TRBD2. Here the CDR3 reads CASSFGTTGEQYF. CDR3 sequence (DNA): TGTGCCAGCAGCTTCGGGACTACGGGCGAGCAGTACTTC.